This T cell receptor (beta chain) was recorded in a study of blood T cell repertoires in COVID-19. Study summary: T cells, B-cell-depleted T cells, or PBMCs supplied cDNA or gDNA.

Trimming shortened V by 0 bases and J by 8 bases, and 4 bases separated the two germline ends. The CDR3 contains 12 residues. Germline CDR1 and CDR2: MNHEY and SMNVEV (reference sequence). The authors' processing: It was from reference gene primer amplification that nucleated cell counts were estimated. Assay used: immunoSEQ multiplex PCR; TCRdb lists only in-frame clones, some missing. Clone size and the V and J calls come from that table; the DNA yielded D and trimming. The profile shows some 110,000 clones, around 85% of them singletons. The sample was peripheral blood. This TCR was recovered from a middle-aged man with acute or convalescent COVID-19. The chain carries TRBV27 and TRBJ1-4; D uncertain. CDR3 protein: CASSLSGEKLFF. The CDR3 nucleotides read TGTGCCAGCAGTTTATCCGGGGAAAAACTGTTTTTT.